Below are 4 T cell receptor beta chains sequenced from a single sample in a study of vaccination and CD4 T cells after COVID-19. This sample's treatment: approximately nine-day PBMC culture with coronavirus spike peptide pools or control peptides (ViraFEST assay). The antigens these receptors bind are not known. The Oncomine TCR Beta short-read assay was what sequenced the DNA obtained from cultured CD4+ T cells. TCRdb reprocessed the PCR reads with MiXCR, giving one entry per CDR3 protein. Seen here are fewer than 3,500 distinct CDR3 sequences, roughly 35% observed once, and the top ten hold about a third. Input material: CD4+ T cells from blood, cultured in vitro. These receptors were taken from a human donor who had recovered from COVID-19.

This clonotype was seen a handful of times. The chain combines TRBV6-1 with TRBJ1-2; TRBD1 agrees at 7 bases. V shed 5 bases and J 5 bases; nucleotides not matched to a gene: 8. The CDR3 is 14 amino acids. The germline CDR1 and CDR2 sequences are MNHNS and SASEGT. CDR3 amino acids: CASSPGQRKYGYTF. CDR3 bases: TGTGCCAGCAGTCCGGGACAGCGAAAGTATGGCTACACCTTC.

The V call is TRBV28, the J call TRBJ1-6, with D perhaps TRBD1 (6 bases). The CDR3 is 13 amino acids. V gave up 8 bases and J gave up 7 bases, with 12 bases separating them. The germline CDR1 and CDR2 sequences are MDHEN and SYDVKM. In DNA, the CDR3 is TGTGCCAGCCTAGACAGGTGGAATTCACCCCTCCACTTT. Amino acids: CASLDRWNSPLHF.

This sequence joins TRBV27 and TRBJ2-5, with D tentatively TRBD1 (5 bases). CDR1 is MNHEY and CDR2 is SMNVEV in the germline V gene (reference sequence). CDR3 length equals 13 residues. Trimming stripped 0 bases from V and 5 bases from J, with 7 bases between. The CDR3 loop is CASSLSYRETQYF. The CDR3 nucleotides read TGTGCCAGCAGTTTATCGTACAGGGAGACCCAGTACTTC.

The rearrangement links TRBV6-1 to TRBJ2-7, with 8 bases identical to TRBD1. Germline values: CDR1 MNHNS, CDR2 SASEGT. The CDR3 loop spans 15 amino acids. V was pared by 6 bases and J by 3 bases, with 10 bases of the junction left unmatched. DNA of the CDR3: TGTGCCAGCAGCGTTGGGCAGGGGGCCTACTACGAGCAGTACTTC. Protein: CASSVGQGAYYEQYF.